This T cell receptor (beta chain) was found in a study of early T cells in non-severe SARS-CoV-2 infection. On this clonotype itself: Given a much more abundant clone one base away, this may be a read error.

The germline gives CDR1 SGHRS, CDR2 YFSETQ. The CDR3 has 15 residues. Trimming removed 6 bases at V and 3 bases at J, with 18 bases between. TCRdb re-called the 5' RACE reads through MiXCR, storing one row per CDR3 protein. The sample lists roughly 38,000 distinct CDR3 sequences, 4.5% to 7% occurring once. The source material was whole blood, sampled at baseline. The receptor was isolated from an adult who was a healthcare worker with PCR-confirmed SARS-CoV-2 infection or an uninfected control (not recorded which). V is TRBV5-1 and J is TRBJ1-1; D is possibly TRBD1 (6 bases). The chain's CDR3 is CASNLGGQSYTEAFF. CDR3 sequence (DNA): TGCGCCAGCAACCTGGGGGGGCAATCGTACACTGAAGCTTTCTTT.